The 7 T cell receptor beta chains reported below all come from one sample, sequenced in a study of post-analysis software for immune sequencing data. Study-level results: Patients showed TRBV5-6, TRBV5-1 and TRBV20-1 among several TRBV segments more frequent than in controls.

No antigen has been assigned to these receptors. Built from TCR beta cDNA, the libraries had unique molecular identifiers in them. TCRdb passed the PCR reads through MiXCR, listing each CDR3 protein once. The sample holds around 710,000 distinct CDR3 sequences; about half are singletons and the top ten take 4% to 5%. Sample: blood. Receptors were obtained from a girl aged 10-17 years with multiple sclerosis.

This clonotype has only a few counts. The chain combines TRBV2 with TRBJ2-3; 9 bases map to TRBD2. Per germline, CDR1 SNHLY and CDR2 FYNNEI. CDR3 length: 15 amino acids. The trim removed 4 bases at V and 4 bases at J, leaving 6 bases unmatched. CDR3 loop: CASSGVAGASDTQYF. CDR3 nucleotide sequence: TGTGCCAGCAGTGGTGTAGCGGGAGCATCAGATACGCAGTATTTT.

This clonotype was counted a few times. J is TRBJ2-1 and V is TRBV6-1; D possibly corresponds to TRBD2 (6 bases). The CDR3 has 17 residues. Trimming stripped 2 bases from V and 9 bases from J, with 23 bases between. The germline gives CDR1 MNHNS, CDR2 SASEGT. The chain's CDR3 is CASSEMVGVGGKGEQFF. The DNA of the CDR3 is TGTGCCAGCAGTGAAATGGTGGGGGTGGGAGGAAAGGGTGAGCAGTTCTTC.

V and J are TRBV6-6 and TRBJ1-5; D is unresolved. In germline, CDR1 is MNHNY, CDR2 SVGAGI (reference sequence). There are 14 residues in the CDR3. Trimming removed 3 bases from V and 3 bases from J, with 9 bases in between. Written as DNA, the CDR3 is TGTGCCAGCAGTTATGGAGGGCTCAATCAGCCCCAGCATTTT. Its translation is CASSYGGLNQPQHF.

This clonotype was seen more than once but under ten times. This chain links TRBV9 with TRBJ2-3, with 8 bases aligning to TRBD1. CDR3 length: 15 residues. With V trimmed by 3 bases and J by 2 bases, 5 bases remained unmatched. The V gene's germline CDR1 is SGDLS and CDR2 YYNGEE. The chain's CDR3 is CASSAGGHPTDTQYF. The CDR3, as DNA: TGTGCCAGCAGCGCAGGGGGCCACCCCACAGATACGCAGTATTTT.

The chain combines TRBV7-2 with TRBJ2-7; D remains unclear. Between the trimmed V and J ends, which lost 0 bases and 2 bases, there was a span of 11 bases. Germline V gene sequence: CDR1 SGHTA, CDR2 FQGNSA. CDR3 length equals 15 residues. The CDR3 DNA sequence: TGTGCCAGCAGCTTAGCGGTTGCGGCTACCTACGAGCAGTACTTC. Residues: CASSLAVAATYEQYF.

The chain couples TRBV10-3 to TRBJ2-7; possible D gene TRBD1, 6 bases. V lost 2 bases and J lost 4, with 12 bases in between. Germline lookup yields CDR1 ENHRY and CDR2 SYGVKD. CDR3 length equals 14 residues. The CDR3 nucleotides are TGTGCCATCAGTGAGCCCGACAGGATTTACGAGCAGTACTTC. Translation: CAISEPDRIYEQYF.

The sample holds a few counts of this clonotype. The V gene is TRBV12-3 or TRBV12-4, the J gene TRBJ2-5; D is possibly TRBD1 or TRBD2 (5 bases each). CDR3 length: 15 amino acids. The V gene lost 5 bases and the J gene lost 4 bases, with 17 bases spanning the gap. CDR3 DNA: TGTGCCAGCAGTCCGTGGCTCGGGACGGGAGAGACCCAGTACTTC. It codes for CASSPWLGTGETQYF.